The 11 T cell receptor beta chains listed next were all sequenced from one sample in a study of T cell repertoires in cytomegalovirus infection. In TCRdb, the reads were re-called with MiXCR into one record per CDR3 protein. The sample has about 78,000 distinct CDR3 sequences; around 37% are singletons. For these TCRs, the target antigens are not known. The specimen was CD8+ T cells from cultured PBMCs, collected from culture after CMV antigen stimulation. These receptors were taken from a human donor in good health (CMV status not recorded). Some clones in this sample may be carry-over from other donors' samples.

The chain has TRBV7-6 and TRBJ1-4; D is uncertain. The ends were cut back, 3 bases at V and 8 bases at J, with 13 bases in the middle. The CDR3 totals 14 residues. CDR1 is SGHVS, CDR2 FNYEAQ, per germline. CDR3 loop: CASSFMTGWEKLFF. The CDR3 DNA sequence: TGTGCCAGCAGCTTTATGACCGGTTGGGAAAAACTGTTTTTT.

The gene calls are TRBV7-8 and TRBJ1-4, with D possibly TRBD1 on 5 matching bases. Trimming took 5 bases from V and 5 from J, leaving 15 bases between them. Germline CDR1 SGHVS, CDR2 FQNEAQ. CDR3 length: 15 residues. The CDR3 spells CASSDRTSTNEKLFF. The CDR3 region has the DNA TGTGCCAGCAGCGACCGGACAAGCACCAATGAAAAACTGTTTTTT.

This clonotype was observed a handful of times. The V gene is TRBV5-6, the J gene TRBJ1-2, with D maybe TRBD1 (6 bases). V shed 2 bases and J shed 8 bases, with 16 bases lying between them. This CDR3 has 14 amino acids. Germline loops: CDR1 SGHDT, CDR2 YYEEEE. CDR3 protein: CASSFGTLISGYTF. The CDR3 DNA follows: TGTGCCAGCAGCTTCGGGACACTAATATCCGGCTACACCTTC.

Only a few counts were recorded for this clonotype. The chain uses TRBV28 and TRBJ2-7; D gene ambiguous. The CDR3 length is 10 residues. V gave up 2 bases and J gave up 10 bases, with 6 bases separating them. The germline V gene has CDR1 MDHEN and CDR2 SYDVKM. CDR3 sequence (DNA): TGTGCCAGCAGTTTAGGCCAACAGTACTTC. Translated: CASSLGQQYF.

This rearrangement joins TRBV7-8 to TRBJ2-2, with D possibly being TRBD2 (5 bases). The CDR3 runs to 14 residues. With 2 bases removed from V and 6 bases from J, the gap between germline ends came to 10 bases. CDR1 and CDR2 from the germline V gene are SGHVS and FQNEAQ. The CDR3 DNA reads TGTGCCAGCAGCTTAAAGGCGGGTTCCGGGGAGCTGTTTTTT. Translated: CASSLKAGSGELFF.

This sequence joins TRBV2 and TRBJ1-2; 8 bases are a match to TRBD1. In germline, CDR1 is SNHLY, CDR2 FYNNEI. V lost 2 bases to trimming and J lost 4 bases; unmatched junction nucleotides: 9. The CDR3 is 16 residues long. CDR3 coding DNA: TGTGCCAGCAGTGAATGGGGTCAGGGGGCGTTCTATGGCTACACCTTC. Translated, it gives CASSEWGQGAFYGYTF. The full variable domain, rest sourced from reference TRBV2 and TRBJ1-2, is EPEVTQTPSHQVTQMGQEVILRCVPISNHLYFYWYRQILGQKVEFLVSFYNNEISEKSEIFDDQFSVERPDGSNFTLKIRSTKLEDSAMYFCASSEWGQGAFYGYTFGSGTRLTVV.

This clonotype was recorded only once. The CDR3 here is CASSYKIVPGNEQFF. DNA for the CDR3: TGTGCCAGCAGCTATAAAATAGTACCCGGCAATGAGCAGTTCTTC. The chain employs TRBV27 and TRBJ2-1; D unclear. Germline V gene lookup returns CDR1 MNHEY and CDR2 SMNVEV (reference sequence). V lost 6 bases and J lost 6, with 18 bases in between. The CDR3 spans 15 residues.

The chain links TRBV6-5 to TRBJ1-1; 10 bases are shared with TRBD1. From germline, CDR1 is MNHEY and CDR2 SVGAGI. Trimming removed 2 bases from V and 3 bases from J; junction bases left unmatched: 3. The CDR3 is 15 residues long. As DNA, the CDR3 is TGTGCCAGCAGTTACGGGGACAGGGGTTACACTGAAGCTTTCTTT. Its protein is CASSYGDRGYTEAFF.

This clonotype was seen repeatedly, ten times or more. The gene calls are TRBV12-3 or TRBV12-4 and TRBJ1-5; maybe TRBD1 (6 bases). This CDR3 has 15 amino acids. Between the trimmed V and J ends, which lost 7 bases and 4 bases, there was a span of 17 bases. The CDR3 region has the DNA TGTGCCAGCAAAATAGGGGGTGGAGGAAATCAGCCCCAGCATTTT. Encoded protein: CASKIGGGGNQPQHF.

The CDR3 protein is CASSQGDRNTEAFF. The CDR3 DNA is TGCGCCAGCAGCCAAGGGGACAGGAACACTGAAGCTTTCTTT. This chain uses TRBV4-3 with TRBJ1-1; 7 nucleotides agree with TRBD1. The CDR3 contains 14 residues. The germline V gene has CDR1 LGHNA and CDR2 YSLEER. After removal of 1 base from V and 1 base from J, the junction contained 0 bases not matched to a gene.

This chain uses TRBV28 with TRBJ2-3, with D possibly matching TRBD2 (5 bases). V was clipped by 3 bases and J by 5 bases, with 6 bases between them. CDR1 is MDHEN and CDR2 is SYDVKM in the germline V gene. This CDR3 contains 12 residues. The CDR3 protein is CASSFGEDTQYF. CDR3 coding DNA: TGTGCCAGCAGTTTCGGGGAAGATACGCAGTATTTT.